The rows below give T cell receptor beta chains drawn from one sample of a study of blood T cell repertoires in COVID-19. The method was immunoSEQ multiplex PCR; TCRdb's version includes in-frame clones alone and lacks a portion of them. Of some 400,000 clones in the sample, 87% were seen once. Source material: peripheral blood. These receptors all come from a young woman with COVID-19, enrolled during active disease. CDR3s include the opening cysteine and the closing phenylalanine or tryptophan. D genes are given only for firm matches. Expanded clones get a size class; other rows say once, few or many, or leave the size out.

size: NA; V: TRBV30; J: TRBJ2-2; D: NA; DNA: TGTGCCTGGAGTGTATTTGGCGGGCGGAACACCGGGGAGCTGTTTTTT; CDR3: CAWSVFGGRNTGELFF
size: NA; V: TRBV19; J: TRBJ2-7; D: TRBD2; DNA: TGTGCCAGTAGTTTCAGAACGGGACTAGCGGGAGCGGGAGGCTCCTACGAGCAGTACTTC; CDR3: CASSFRTGLAGAGGSYEQYF
size: NA; V: TRBV6-4; J: TRBJ2-3; D: NA; DNA: TGTGCCAGCAGTGACGGGCGTAGCACAGATACGCAGTATTTT; CDR3: CASSDGRSTDTQYF
size: NA; V: TRBV7-2; J: TRBJ2-7; D: NA; DNA: TGTGCCAGCAGCTTCCTAGTTTCCTACGAGCAGTACTTC; CDR3: CASSFLVSYEQYF
size: NA; V: TRBV14; J: TRBJ2-3; D: NA; DNA: TGTGCCAGCAGCCAAGGGGCGGGACTCACAGATACGCAGTATTTT; CDR3: CASSQGAGLTDTQYF
size: NA; V: TRBV27; J: TRBJ2-3; D: NA; DNA: TGTGCCAGCGGCGACCGGGACTTCCCCAATTTAGCGCAGTATTTT; CDR3: CASGDRDFPNLAQYF
size: once; V: TRBV7-3; J: TRBJ2-7; D: TRBD2; DNA: TGTGCCAGCAGCTTAGGACTAGCGGGAACCTACGAGCAGTACTTC; CDR3: CASSLGLAGTYEQYF
size: NA; V: TRBV11-3; J: TRBJ2-2; D: TRBD2; DNA: TGTGCCAGCAGCTCCCGGGCCGGGGAGGGAACCGGGGAGCTGTTTTTT; CDR3: CASSSRAGEGTGELFF
size: NA; V: TRBV2; J: TRBJ1-5; D: TRBD1; DNA: TGTGCCAGCAGTGGGACAGGGGGCAGGAATCAGCCCCAGCATTTT; CDR3: CASSGTGGRNQPQHF
size: NA; V: TRBV6-1; J: TRBJ2-7; D: NA; DNA: TGTGCCAGCAGTGAAGCGGGTGGCGGCGAGCAGTACTTC; CDR3: CASSEAGGGEQYF
size: NA; V: TRBV28; J: TRBJ1-1; D: NA; DNA: TGTGCCAGCAGTCCACAGGACAGATACAACACTGAAGCTTTCTTT; CDR3: CASSPQDRYNTEAFF
size: once; V: TRBV3-1/TRBV3-2; J: TRBJ2-3; D: TRBD1; DNA: TGTGCCAGCACACGACAGGGTGGAACAGATACGCAGTATTTT; CDR3: CASTRQGGTDTQYF
size: NA; V: TRBV19; J: TRBJ2-7; D: TRBD1; DNA: TGTGCCAGTACGGGACAGGGAGACGAGCAGTACTTC; CDR3: CASTGQGDEQYF
size: NA; V: TRBV6-4; J: TRBJ2-1; D: NA; DNA: TGTGCCAGCGTGGCGGATGAGCAGTTCTTC; CDR3: CASVADEQFF
size: NA; V: TRBV5-1; J: TRBJ2-7; D: TRBD1; DNA: TGCGCCAGCAGCAATGCACTGGGACAGTCCTACGAGCAGTACTTC; CDR3: CASSNALGQSYEQYF
size: NA; V: TRBV19; J: TRBJ2-1; D: TRBD2; DNA: TGTGCCAGTAGTACGAAGTCTAGCGGGAGCTCCTACAATGAGCAGTTCTTC; CDR3: CASSTKSSGSSYNEQFF
size: NA; V: TRBV19; J: TRBJ1-1; D: TRBD1; DNA: TGTGCCAGTAGTGCCCAGACAGGGGCTGAAGCTTTCTTT; CDR3: CASSAQTGAEAFF
size: NA; V: TRBV11-2; J: TRBJ2-2; D: TRBD2; DNA: TGTGCCAGCAGTCTTAGTGCTGTAGCGGGTCGCGAGCTGTTTTTT; CDR3: CASSLSAVAGRELFF
size: NA; V: TRBV28; J: TRBJ2-3; D: TRBD2; DNA: TGTGCCAGCAGTTTTAGACTAGCCAGGGTCACAGATACGCAGTATTTT; CDR3: CASSFRLARVTDTQYF
size: NA; V: TRBV7-8; J: TRBJ2-1; D: NA; DNA: TGTGCCAGCAGCCCCCAAAGGCAGGGGACCCCGGGATTCCAGTTCTTC; CDR3: CASSPQRQGTPGFQFF
size: NA; V: TRBV7-2; J: TRBJ2-1; D: TRBD2; DNA: TGTGCCAGCAGCTTAGCTTGGCTAGCGGGAGTCAGAGAGTTCTTC; CDR3: CASSLAWLAGVREFF
size: NA; V: TRBV6-4; J: TRBJ2-1; D: TRBD1; DNA: TGTGCCAGCAGTGGCCGCTGTCTCGGGACAGGGGTCGGCAATGAGCAGTTCTTC; CDR3: CASSGRCLGTGVGNEQFF
size: NA; V: TRBV5-6; J: TRBJ1-5; D: TRBD1; DNA: TGTGCCAGCAGTAAGGGACAGGGGGCAAATCAGCCCCAGCATTTT; CDR3: CASSKGQGANQPQHF
size: NA; V: TRBV11-2; J: TRBJ2-1; D: NA; DNA: TGTGCCAGCAGCTTGTCGGGTGAGCAGTTCTTC; CDR3: CASSLSGEQFF
size: NA; V: TRBV6-5; J: TRBJ1-1; D: NA; DNA: TGTGCCAGCGTTGACAGGACTGAAGCTTTCTTT; CDR3: CASVDRTEAFF
size: NA; V: TRBV6-5; J: TRBJ1-6; D: NA; DNA: TGTGCCAGCAGTTATGGGGAGGTGGATTCACCCCTCCACTTT; CDR3: CASSYGEVDSPLHF
size: NA; V: TRBV7-9; J: TRBJ2-2; D: NA; DNA: TGTGCCAGCAGCCCCCCCCCGGGGAACACCGGGGAGCTGTTTTTT; CDR3: CASSPPPGNTGELFF
size: NA; V: TRBV19; J: TRBJ2-5; D: NA; DNA: TGTGCCAGTAGTATATCCGGGCGGGACGGGACCCAGTACTTC; CDR3: CASSISGRDGTQYF
size: NA; V: TRBV24-1; J: TRBJ2-7; D: TRBD1; DNA: TGTGCCACCAGTGAACCCGGGACAGGGGGGGAGCAGTACTTC; CDR3: CATSEPGTGGEQYF
size: NA; V: TRBV2; J: TRBJ1-4; D: NA; DNA: TGTGCCAGCACAGTTCGGGGGGGGCTTCTGTTTTTT; CDR3: CASTVRGGLLFF
size: NA; V: TRBV5-4; J: TRBJ1-2; D: TRBD1; DNA: TGTGCCAGCAGCGCCGAATACAGGGGGGACTATGGCTACACCTTC; CDR3: CASSAEYRGDYGYTF
size: NA; V: TRBV6-4; J: TRBJ2-2; D: NA; DNA: TGTGCCAGCAGTCTAGCCAACACCGGGGAGCTGTTTTTT; CDR3: CASSLANTGELFF
size: NA; V: TRBV6-2/TRBV6-3; J: TRBJ1-4; D: TRBD1; DNA: TGTGCCAGCAGTACCTGGACAGGCCGGAATAATGAAAAACTGTTTTTT; CDR3: CASSTWTGRNNEKLFF
size: NA; V: TRBV27; J: TRBJ2-7; D: TRBD1; DNA: TGTGCCAGCAGTTTATCCGGGACAGGGTATTCCTACGAGCAGTACTTC; CDR3: CASSLSGTGYSYEQYF
size: NA; V: TRBV5-1; J: TRBJ1-3; D: TRBD1; DNA: TGCGCCAGCAGCTTCGAGGGACAGTACTCTGGAAACACCATATATTTT; CDR3: CASSFEGQYSGNTIYF
size: NA; V: TRBV7-9; J: TRBJ2-7; D: TRBD2; DNA: TGTGCCAGCAGCTTAAGACTAGCGGCCTACGAGCAGTACTTC; CDR3: CASSLRLAAYEQYF
size: NA; V: TRBV28; J: TRBJ2-7; D: TRBD1; DNA: TGTGCCAGCAGTCTGCAGGGGGTAAGCGACGAGCAGTACTTC; CDR3: CASSLQGVSDEQYF
size: NA; V: TRBV7-2; J: TRBJ1-1; D: TRBD1; DNA: TGTGCCAGCAGCCCAATCCCCGGGACAGCCGAAGCTTTCTTT; CDR3: CASSPIPGTAEAFF
size: once; V: TRBV6-5; J: TRBJ1-4; D: NA; DNA: TGTGCCTCTCAGCGGTCGATCTATGAAAAACTGTTTTTT; CDR3: CASQRSIYEKLFF
size: NA; V: TRBV5-1; J: TRBJ2-1; D: TRBD2; DNA: TGCGCCAGTCTCTTGGGACTAGCGGGAGGGGGTGAGCAGTTCTTC; CDR3: CASLLGLAGGGEQFF
size: NA; V: TRBV2; J: TRBJ1-2; D: NA; DNA: TGTGCCAGCAGTGAACGGGAGGGGAACTATGGCTACACCTTC; CDR3: CASSEREGNYGYTF
size: NA; V: TRBV29-1; J: TRBJ1-1; D: NA; DNA: TGCAGCGTTGATCTCCCCGGCACTGAAGCTTTCTTT; CDR3: CSVDLPGTEAFF
size: few; V: TRBV6-5; J: TRBJ1-5; D: TRBD1; DNA: TGTGCCAGCAGTTGGACAGGTGAACAGCCCCAGCATTTT; CDR3: CASSWTGEQPQHF
size: NA; V: TRBV27; J: TRBJ2-1; D: NA; DNA: TGTGCCACCAGGCGCTGGGTACTAAGCGGTTCGGGTAATGAGCAGTTCTTC; CDR3: CATRRWVLSGSGNEQFF
size: NA; V: TRBV5-8; J: TRBJ2-3; D: NA; DNA: TGTGCCAGCAGCTCTGGAGGGATATGGGCCACAGATACGCAGTATTTT; CDR3: CASSSGGIWATDTQYF
size: NA; V: TRBV7-6; J: TRBJ2-3; D: TRBD2; DNA: TGTGCCAGCAGCCCCAGGACTAGCGGGAGTGGGGATACGCAGTATTTT; CDR3: CASSPRTSGSGDTQYF
size: NA; V: TRBV28; J: TRBJ2-7; D: NA; DNA: TGTGCCAGCAGTTACGGAAACAGGGCACGCGAGCAGTACTTC; CDR3: CASSYGNRAREQYF
size: NA; V: TRBV7-3; J: TRBJ2-3; D: NA; DNA: TGTGCCAGCAGCTTAAACTTGGACTCCACAGATACGCAGTATTTT; CDR3: CASSLNLDSTDTQYF
size: NA; V: TRBV6-6; J: TRBJ2-7; D: NA; DNA: TGTGCCAGCAGTACCTATAACGAGCAGTACTTC; CDR3: CASSTYNEQYF
size: NA; V: TRBV5-1; J: TRBJ2-1; D: TRBD2; DNA: TGCGCCAGCAGCTTGGAGACTAGCGGGAGGGCCACGTATGAGCAGTTCTTC; CDR3: CASSLETSGRATYEQFF
size: NA; V: TRBV30; J: TRBJ2-7; D: TRBD2; DNA: TGTGCCTGGACCCCCCCGGGACTAGCGGCCTACGAGCAGTACTTC; CDR3: CAWTPPGLAAYEQYF
size: NA; V: TRBV7-3; J: TRBJ2-5; D: NA; DNA: TGTGCCAGCAGCTTTAACAGTCAAGAGACCCAGTACTTC; CDR3: CASSFNSQETQYF
size: few; V: TRBV5-4; J: TRBJ1-1; D: TRBD1; DNA: TGTGCCAGCGGTATACAGGGGAGGAACACTGAAGCTTTCTTT; CDR3: CASGIQGRNTEAFF
size: NA; V: TRBV30; J: TRBJ2-7; D: TRBD2; DNA: TGTGCCTGGAGTACAGGACTAGCGGGAGTCTACGAGCAGTACTTC; CDR3: CAWSTGLAGVYEQYF
size: NA; V: TRBV3-1/TRBV3-2; J: TRBJ2-5; D: TRBD2; DNA: TGTGCCAGCAGCCAGCCTACTAGCGGGAGATACCAAGAGACCCAGTACTTC; CDR3: CASSQPTSGRYQETQYF
size: few; V: TRBV5-1; J: TRBJ1-2; D: TRBD1; DNA: TGCGCCAGCAGCCCGGACAGGCAGTATGGCTACACCTTC; CDR3: CASSPDRQYGYTF
size: once; V: TRBV5-4; J: TRBJ2-5; D: TRBD2; DNA: TGTGCCAGCAGCCGACCGACTAGCAGTGAGGGGACCCAGTACTTC; CDR3: CASSRPTSSEGTQYF
size: few; V: TRBV30; J: TRBJ2-7; D: TRBD1; DNA: TGTGCCTGGACAGGGGGTTACTACGAGCAGTACTTC; CDR3: CAWTGGYYEQYF
size: NA; V: TRBV11-2; J: TRBJ2-3; D: TRBD2; DNA: TGTGCCAGCAGCCTTGGACTAGCGGGAGAAGAAGATACGCAGTATTTT; CDR3: CASSLGLAGEEDTQYF
size: NA; V: TRBV7-9; J: TRBJ2-1; D: NA; DNA: TGTGCCAGCAGCTTTCCCGCTGGAGTGATCGGTAGGAATGAGCAGTTCTTC; CDR3: CASSFPAGVIGRNEQFF